This T cell receptor (beta chain) was sequenced during a study of blood T cell repertoires in COVID-19. Study summary: From T cells, B-cell-depleted T cells, or PBMCs came the material, which was cDNA or gDNA.

With 1 base clipped from V and 0 bases from J, the junction kept 2 bases outside the gene matches. CDR1 is SGHTA, CDR2 FQGNSA, per germline. The CDR3 spans 16 residues. Original data processing: Scientists estimated how many nucleated cells there were by amplifying reference gene primers. Measured with immunoSEQ multiplex PCR; TCRdb has only the in-frame clones, and not every one. V and J calls and clone size come straight from that table; D and trimming were deduced from the DNA. The sample holds over 75,000 clones, roughly 79% seen once. The receptor's source is a man aged 70-80 years with acute or convalescent COVID-19. The chain links TRBV7-2 to TRBJ2-7, with TRBD2 matching 11 bases. The sequencing sample was made of peripheral blood. The CDR3 DNA reads as TGTGCCAGCAGCTTAGAAGGGACTAGCGGCTCCTACGAGCAGTACTTC. It specifies CASSLEGTSGSYEQYF.